The following is a TCR beta chain sequence with its context. The antigen remains undetermined. This sample is drawn from a study of T-cell memory formation after mild COVID-19. Per germline, CDR1 SGHTA and CDR2 FQGNSA. CDR3 size: 17 residues. The V end was cut by 1 base, the J end by 2 bases, with 15 bases between. The study, taken as a whole, reports: Contracting clones from day 15 to 85 had balanced CD4/CD8; later expanders favoured CD4+.

Barcoded TCR alpha and TCR beta cDNA libraries with UMIs came from 5'RACE using constant-segment primers. TCRdb independently ran MiXCR on the 5' RACE reads; one entry per CDR3 protein. The repertoire has 350,000 to 500,000 distinct CDR3 sequences, approximately 20% of them found once; the top ten carry roughly 8.4%. The TCR was taken from an adult woman who had mild COVID-19 (a few samples of this study predate the infection). Cell type and time point are not known. Material for sequencing was PBMCs or a T cell subset sorted from them (not recorded which). The chain recombines TRBV7-2 with TRBJ2-1; possible D gene TRBD2, 7 bases. The CDR3 nucleotides read TGTGCCAGCAGCTTAGTTGCGCGGGGGCCGCCCTACAATGAGCAGTTCTTC. Its protein product is CASSLVARGPPYNEQFF.